The rows below give T cell receptor beta chains drawn from one sample of a study of cytomegalovirus exposure and HLA in healthy donors. Here immunoSEQ multiplex PCR was the method, and the copy in TCRdb shows in-frame clones only, minus some. The sample holds 150,000 or so clones, approximately 73% seen once. The sample comprised PBMCs. These receptors came from a woman between 18 and 29 years old in good health and CMV-seronegative. CDR3s include the opening cysteine and the closing phenylalanine or tryptophan. The D gene is left open where the match is weak. Rows give clone size only sometimes, using once, few, many, or a class for an expanded clone.

TRBJ1-1 TRBD1 few TRBV7-2 14 CASSAGQGMLGAFF TGTGCCAGCAGCGCCGGACAGGGTATGCTTGGGGCTTTCTTT
TRBJ1-2 . few TRBV11-3 13 CASSLDGDRGYTF TGTGCCAGCAGCTTAGACGGGGATCGTGGCTACACCTTC
TRBJ2-1 . . TRBV19 17 CASSIDHGRLVLSEQFF TGTGCCAGTAGTATAGATCATGGGAGACTAGTTTTAAGTGAGCAGTTCTTC
TRBJ2-5 TRBD2 once TRBV6-5 15 CASRLTSGREETQYF TGTGCCAGCAGGCTGACTAGCGGGCGGGAGGAGACCCAGTACTTC
TRBJ1-2 TRBD1 . TRBV4-2 17 CASSPTTGTGGVYGYTF TGTGCCAGCAGCCCCACCACCGGGACAGGGGGTGTCTATGGCTACACCTTC
TRBJ2-3 TRBD1 . TRBV7-9 16 CASSLLDRGWADTQYF TGTGCCAGCAGCCTACTAGACAGGGGGTGGGCAGATACGCAGTATTTT
TRBJ2-1 TRBD1 . TRBV9 14 CASSVEGAYNEQFF TGTGCCAGCAGCGTAGAGGGGGCGTACAATGAGCAGTTCTTC
TRBJ2-2 . . TRBV10-1 14 CASSEGTHTGELFF TGCGCCAGCAGTGAGGGGACTCACACCGGGGAGCTGTTTTTT
TRBJ2-1 . . TRBV5-1 14 CASSLVRGFNEQFF TGCGCCAGCAGCTTGGTCCGGGGGTTCAATGAGCAGTTCTTC
TRBJ2-3 TRBD2 . TRBV9 15 CASSGGTSGTDTQYF TGTGCCAGCAGCGGCGGGACTAGCGGCACAGATACGCAGTATTTT
TRBJ2-5 TRBD1 few TRBV5-1 15 CASSLVDRGSETQYF TGCGCCAGCAGCTTGGTTGACAGGGGGAGCGAGACCCAGTACTTC
TRBJ2-7 . . TRBV7-2 12 CASSLRLHEQYF TGTGCCAGCAGCTTAAGACTCCACGAGCAGTACTTC